This T cell receptor (beta chain) is from a study of shared T cell receptors in the human thymus. Sequencing used immunoSEQ multiplex PCR; TCRdb keeps in-frame clones, though not all of them. The top ten hold 0.009% to 0.0095% of the sample, which has hundreds of thousands of clones, 87% seen once. Germline V gives CDR1 LNHDA, CDR2 SQIVND (reference sequence). CDR3 length: 13 residues. Unmatched junction bases numbered 4, after V lost 11 bases and J lost 2 bases. This clone occurred once. This sample also appeared in a second study, on human thymus T cells. That investigation notes: Having surgery to correct congenital heart defects, healthy Finnish infants acted as the donors. Thymic and blood repertoires seemed to favor certain V and J genes.

V gene TRBV19 combines with J gene TRBJ2-2, with 8 bases identical to TRBD1. Source material: thymocytes. The TCR was taken from a boy younger than two with a congenital heart defect. CDR3 DNA sequence: TGTGCCTCGGACAGGGCTAACACCGGGGAGCTGTTTTTT. Amino acid sequence: CASDRANTGELFF.